A single sample is the source of the 19 T cell receptor beta chains below, sequenced in a study of control samples from healthy donors and cancer patients. Some clones are missing from TCRdb's copy, which holds only in-frame ones; the method was immunoSEQ multiplex PCR. The sample includes roughly 49,000 clones, around nine tenths of them seen just once. Sequencing input: PBMCs. These receptors came from a man aged 45-65 years with head and neck cancer.

This chain uses TRBV27 with TRBJ2-7, with 7 nucleotides matching TRBD2. The CDR3 consists of 15 residues. With 5 bases clipped from V and 5 bases from J, the junction kept 12 bases outside the gene matches. Per germline, CDR1 MNHEY and CDR2 SMNVEV (reference sequence). The CDR3 sequence is CASSTRVAGVNEQYF. The DNA for the CDR3 is TGTGCCAGCAGTACCCGCGTAGCGGGTGTTAACGAGCAGTACTTC.

CDR3 loop: CASSSISAAEAFF. CDR3 bases: TGTGCCAGCAGCTCAATCTCTGCGGCTGAAGCTTTCTTT. The chain links TRBV7-9 to TRBJ1-1, with D uncertain. The CDR3 has 13 amino acids. Germline CDR1 and CDR2: SEHNR and FQNEAQ (reference sequence). Trimming removed 4 bases at V and 6 bases at J, with 12 bases between.

The J gene is TRBJ2-5, the V gene TRBV10-1, with 7 bases that match TRBD2. CDR3 length: 14 residues. With 3 bases clipped from V and 5 bases from J, the junction kept 6 bases outside the gene matches. Germline V gene sequence: CDR1 WNHNN, CDR2 SYGVQD (reference sequence). CDR3 in DNA: TGCGCCAGCAGTGACCGGACTAGTGTGGAGACCCAGTACTTC. Amino acid sequence: CASSDRTSVETQYF.

V is TRBV6-5 and J is TRBJ2-5; 7 nucleotides match TRBD2. The junction had 9 bases not matched to a gene; V was cut back by 7 bases and J by 4 bases. This CDR3 is 14 amino acids long. The germline V gene encodes CDR1 MNHEY and CDR2 SVGAGI. The CDR3 sequence: CASTELAVGETQYF. As DNA, the CDR3 is TGTGCCAGCACGGAGCTAGCGGTAGGAGAGACCCAGTACTTC.

J is TRBJ2-7 and V is TRBV4-1, with TRBD2 matching over 13 bases. The CDR3 loop spans 19 amino acids. The J segment lost 6 bases and the V segment lost 1 base, leaving 15 bases of the junction unmatched. Germline assignment: CDR1 MGHRA and CDR2 YSYEKL. The CDR3: CASSQGTSGSGSDTREQYF. The CDR3 DNA reads TGCGCCAGCAGCCAAGGGACTAGCGGGAGTGGCTCAGATACGCGCGAGCAGTACTTC.

A single count supports this clone. The rearrangement uses TRBV6-5 and TRBJ2-7; D gene uncertain. The CDR3 sequence is 14 residues long. Trimming cost V 2 bases and J 2 bases, with 10 bases left between them. CDR1 and CDR2 from the germline V gene are MNHEY and SVGAGI. This CDR3 reads CASSYGAHPYEQYF. CDR3 DNA sequence: TGTGCCAGCAGTTACGGCGCCCACCCCTACGAGCAGTACTTC.

CDR3 region: CASSSGLAGDQETQYF. CDR3 coding DNA: TGCGCCAGCAGCTCGGGACTAGCGGGGGACCAAGAGACCCAGTACTTC. The chain carries TRBV4-3 and TRBJ2-5, with TRBD2 identical over 14 bases. V shed 5 bases and J 0 bases; nucleotides not matched to a gene: 2. Per germline, CDR1 LGHNA and CDR2 YSLEER. The CDR3 is 16 residues long.

This chain uses TRBV19 with TRBJ2-3, with D possibly TRBD2 on 6 matching bases. Germline lookup yields CDR1 LNHDA and CDR2 SQIVND (reference sequence). The CDR3 sequence is 18 residues long. Trimming left V 4 bases short and J 0 bases short, with 20 bases between. The CDR3 reads CASSRLSAQLASTDTQYF. The CDR3, as DNA: TGTGCCAGTAGTAGGCTGTCGGCCCAACTAGCAAGCACAGATACGCAGTATTTT. The whole variable domain, remainder taken from reference TRBV19 and TRBJ2-3, is DGGITQSPKYLFRKEGQNVTLSCEQNLNHDAMYWYRQDPGQGLRLIYYSQIVNDFQKGDIAEGYSVSREKKESFPLTVTSAQKNPTAFYLCASSRLSAQLASTDTQYFGPGTRLTVL.

The chain couples TRBV1 to TRBJ2-7. TRBV1 is described as a pseudogene. The CDR3 extends over 15 amino acids. The CDR3 region is CTSSPTPGPAYEQYF. Written as DNA, the CDR3 is TGCACCAGCAGCCCTACTCCGGGGCCAGCCTACGAGCAGTACTTC.

This clone was recorded only once. V and J are TRBV28 and TRBJ1-2; D ambiguous. Deletions cut 6 bases from V and 2 bases from J, with 16 bases between. Germline CDR1 and CDR2: MDHEN and SYDVKM. This CDR3 contains 15 residues. In DNA, the CDR3 is TGTGCCAGCAGGCCCCCACCGGCATTAAACTATGGCTACACCTTC. Its translation is CASRPPPALNYGYTF.

V gene TRBV6-5 combines with J gene TRBJ2-7, with 8 nucleotides matching TRBD1. In germline, CDR1 is MNHEY, CDR2 SVGAGI. The CDR3 length is 15 residues. V trimming: 6 bases; J trimming: 2 bases; junction bases outside the gene matches: 9. CDR3 nucleotide sequence: TGTGCCAGCAGAACCGGGACAGGAGCCACCTACGAGCAGTACTTC. Protein product: CASRTGTGATYEQYF.

The V and J genes are TRBV3-1 (or the pseudogene TRBV3-2) and TRBJ2-5; the match to TRBD2 covers 11 bases. CDR3 length: 14 amino acids. V shed 2 bases, J shed 5 bases, and the junction held 1 base outside the gene matches. Germline-derived CDR1 and CDR2 are LGHDT and YNNKEL (reference sequence). The CDR3 sequence is CASSQSSGGETQYF. In DNA form, the CDR3 reads TGTGCCAGCAGCCAATCTAGCGGGGGGGAGACCCAGTACTTC.

This chain links TRBV9 with TRBJ1-5; TRBD1 is a possible D gene (5 bases). The CDR3 consists of 14 residues. The V gene lost 4 bases and the J gene lost 9 bases, with 17 bases spanning the gap. Germline assignment: CDR1 SGDLS and CDR2 YYNGEE. CDR3 amino acids: CASSPAVDGGPQHF. CDR3 DNA sequence: TGTGCCAGCAGCCCCGCGGTCGACGGGGGGCCCCAGCATTTT.

Only one count was recorded for this clone. The CDR3 loop reads CSASEGNTIYF. CDR3 DNA sequence: TGCAGTGCTAGCGAGGGAAACACCATATATTTT. The V gene is TRBV20-1, the J gene TRBJ1-3; D remains ambiguous. Trimming cost V 3 bases and J 4 bases, with 4 bases left between them. Germline-derived CDR1 and CDR2 are DFQATT and SNEGSKA (reference sequence). The CDR3 has 11 amino acids.

There are a few counts of this clone. The V gene is TRBV27, the J gene TRBJ1-2; D is possibly TRBD1 (5 bases). Germline values: CDR1 MNHEY, CDR2 SMNVEV (reference sequence). The CDR3 loop spans 14 amino acids. Between the trimmed V and J ends, which lost 6 bases and 5 bases, there was a span of 16 bases. The CDR3 nucleotides are TGTGCCAGCAGCGCAGCGGCCAGGGCGTATGGCTACACCTTC. Residues: CASSAAARAYGYTF.

J is TRBJ2-7 and V is TRBV27; weak D call: TRBD1 (5 bases). The CDR3 is made up of 12 amino acids. V gave up 3 bases and J gave up 7 bases, with 10 bases separating them. Germline-derived CDR1 and CDR2 are MNHEY and SMNVEV (reference sequence). The CDR3 sequence: CASSFRAGEQYF. CDR3 coding DNA: TGTGCCAGCAGTTTCCGGGCAGGGGAGCAGTACTTC.

The gene calls are TRBV19 and TRBJ1-2; D is perhaps TRBD1 (5 bases). Trimming removed 7 bases from V and 8 bases from J, with 20 bases in between. The V gene's germline CDR1 is LNHDA and CDR2 SQIVND (reference sequence). CDR3 length equals 14 residues. CDR3 amino acids: CASTPAGRVGGYTF. As DNA, the CDR3 is TGTGCCAGTACCCCTGCAGGCAGGGTAGGAGGCTACACCTTC. Filled out from reference TRBV19 and TRBJ1-2, the complete variable domain reads DGGITQSPKYLFRKEGQNVTLSCEQNLNHDAMYWYRQDPGQGLRLIYYSQIVNDFQKGDIAEGYSVSREKKESFPLTVTSAQKNPTAFYLCASTPAGRVGGYTFGSGTRLTVV.

The genes are TRBV9 and TRBJ2-3; 8 bases map to TRBD2. The CDR3 loop spans 17 amino acids. Germline trimming cut 0 bases from V and 2 bases from J; bases unmatched to any gene: 8. Looked up from germline, CDR1 is SGDLS and CDR2 is YYNGEE. The CDR3 region is CASSVVSSGRTTDTQYF. CDR3 DNA sequence: TGTGCCAGCAGCGTAGTCAGCAGCGGGAGAACCACAGATACGCAGTATTTT. The complete variable domain, with remaining parts taken from reference TRBV9 and TRBJ2-3, reads DSGVTQTPKHLITATGQRVTLRCSPRSGDLSVYWYQQSLDQGLQFLIQYYNGEERAKGNILERFSAQQFPDLHSELNLSSLELGDSALYFCASSVVSSGRTTDTQYFGPGTRLTVL.

This chain uses TRBV5-4 with TRBJ2-7; TRBD1 matches 9 bases. CDR1 and CDR2 (germline): SGHNT, YYREEE (reference sequence). V lost 4 bases, J lost 4 bases, and 15 bases stayed unmatched. The CDR3 extends over 17 amino acids. The CDR3 nucleotides are TGTGCCAGCAGCCGACCGCAGGGACAGGGCGGGAATTACGAGCAGTACTTC. It specifies CASSRPQGQGGNYEQYF.